The source of this TCR beta chain is a study of identical twins. From germline, CDR1 is ENHRY and CDR2 SYGVKD. V lost 3 bases and J 6 bases, leaving 15 bases between the germline ends. The length of the CDR3 is 15 residues. From the 5' RACE reads, TCRdb called clonotypes with MiXCR, one entry per CDR3 protein. The sample carries around 680,000 distinct CDR3 sequences, 8.5% to 9.5% recorded once. This clonotype has just a few counts. The same specimen was also included in a second study, on yellow fever vaccine responses in identical twins.

The receptor was isolated from a young woman in good health. The chain is built from TRBV10-3 and TRBJ2-1; D is possibly TRBD1 or TRBD2 (5 bases each). The specimen was PBMCs. As DNA, the CDR3 is TGTGCCATCAGTGACCGGGACGGGATGGCCAATGAGCAGTTCTTC. Amino acid sequence: CAISDRDGMANEQFF.